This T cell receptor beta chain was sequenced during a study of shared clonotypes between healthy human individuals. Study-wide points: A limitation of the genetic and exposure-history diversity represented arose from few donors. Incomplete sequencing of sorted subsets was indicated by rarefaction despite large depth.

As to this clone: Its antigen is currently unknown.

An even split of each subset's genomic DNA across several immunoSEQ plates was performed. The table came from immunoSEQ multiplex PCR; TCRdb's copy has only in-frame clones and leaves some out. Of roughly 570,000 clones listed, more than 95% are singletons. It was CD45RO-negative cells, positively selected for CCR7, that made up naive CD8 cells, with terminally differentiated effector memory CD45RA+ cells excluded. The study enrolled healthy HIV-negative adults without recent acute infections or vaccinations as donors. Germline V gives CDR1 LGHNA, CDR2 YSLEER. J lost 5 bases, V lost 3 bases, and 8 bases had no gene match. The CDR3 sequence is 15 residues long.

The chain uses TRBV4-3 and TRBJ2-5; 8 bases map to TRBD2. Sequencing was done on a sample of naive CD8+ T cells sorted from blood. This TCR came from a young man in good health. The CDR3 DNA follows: TGCGCCAGCAGCCACGAGGGACTAGTGGGGGAGACCCAGTACTTC. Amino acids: CASSHEGLVGETQYF.